A selection of T cell receptor beta chains follows, all from one sample in a study of CD8+CD57+ T cells in acquired aplastic anemia. Using its own MiXCR run on the reads, TCRdb lists one record per CDR3 protein. In the table there are a few hundred thousand distinct CDR3 sequences, roughly 80% of which are singletons. Specimen: sorted CD4+, CD8+, or CD8+CD57+ T cells (not recorded which) from PBMCs. These receptors were taken from a human donor with aplastic anemia. The CDR3 runs from the conserved cysteine through the conserved F or W. A D gene is named only where the DNA matches it firmly. Clone size is given for some rows only: seen once, a few or many times, or a class if the clone is expanded.

>NA|NA|16|TRBV9|TRBJ1-2
NA
CASSARASRQYFGYTF
>NA|NA|16|TRBV5-1|TRBJ2-1
TGTGCCAGCAGCTTGGGTGGGGGTGGTCAGTACAATGAGCAGTTCTTC
CASSLGGGGQYNEQFF
>NA|NA|12|TRBV7-3|TRBJ2-2
TGTGCCAGCAGCTTAGTACGCGTGGCGCTGTTGTTC
CASSLVRVALLF
>NA|NA|14|TRBV7-2|TRBJ2-3
TGTGCCAGCAGCTTAGCGCAAGGGCCAAAAACGACGTATTTT
CASSLAQGPKTTYF
>TRBD2|NA|14|TRBV15|TRBJ2-5
TGTGCCAGCGGACTAGCGGGCGGGCAAGAGACCCAGTACTTC
CASGLAGGQETQYF
>NA|many|13|TRBV6-1|TRBJ1-2
TGTGCCAGCAGCCTAGGGGGGAACTATGGCTACACCTTC
CASSLGGNYGYTF
>NA|NA|15|TRBV7-9|TRBJ1-3
TGTGCCAGCACCCCCGGGGTTCACTCTGGAAACACCATATATTTT
CASTPGVHSGNTIYF
>TRBD2|NA|16|TRBV7-8|TRBJ2-1
TGTGCCAGCAGCCAAGCGGGAGGAAACGATAAGGATGAGCAGTTCTTC
CASSQAGGNDKDEQFF
>NA|NA|12|TRBV11-3|TRBJ2-3
TGTGCCAGCAGCGTAGAGCTAACAGGGCAGTATTTT
CASSVELTGQYF
>NA|NA|15|TRBV20-1|TRBJ1-4
TGCAGTGCTAGAGATCGTCGGGACAATAATGAAAAACTGTTTTTT
CSARDRRDNNEKLFF
>NA|NA|13|TRBV7-9|TRBJ2-3
TGTGCCAGCGGGGATGGGGGAACAGGTCCGCAGTATTTT
CASGDGGTGPQYF
>TRBD1|NA|14|TRBV12-3/TRBV12-4|TRBJ1-6
TGTGCCAGCAGCCAGAAGGACAGGGGGTCACCCCTCCACTTT
CASSQKDRGSPLHF
>NA|NA|15|TRBV6-5|TRBJ2-1
TGTGCCAGCAGTTACTCGACCCTAGGCTTCAATGAGCAGTTCTTC
CASSYSTLGFNEQFF
>NA|NA|15|TRBV7-7|TRBJ1-1
TGTGCTAGCAGCTTCCCCCCCAGGGTTCGTTCGAGCAGTTTCTTT
CASSFPPRVRSSSFF
>NA|NA|15|TRBV7-9|TRBJ1-1
TGTGCCAGCAGCTTTCCAAGAAGCGGGGGAGACGATGCTTTCTTT
CASSFPRSGGDDAFF
>NA|NA|16|TRBV7-2|TRBJ2-6
TGTGCCAGCAGCTTAGCGGGGGGCTCCGATGCCCAGGTTCTGACTTTC
CASSLAGGSDAQVLTF
>NA|few|16|TRBV6-2/TRBV6-3|TRBJ2-7
TGTGCCAGCAGCTCACCCTGGGGAATTGAAACCTACGAGCAGTACTTC
CASSSPWGIETYEQYF
>TRBD1|NA|16|TRBV9|TRBJ2-7
TGTGCCAGCAGCGAGGGGGCCGGTACCGGTCAGGAGGAGCAGTACTTC
CASSEGAGTGQEEQYF
>NA|NA|16|TRBV7-9|TRBJ1-2
TGTGCCAGCAGCTTGGAAAGGGACGGGGGCGTATATGAGTACACCTTC
CASSLERDGGVYEYTF
>NA|NA|15|TRBV7-9|TRBJ2-1
TGTGCCAGCAGCCCTGCTGGCAGCGCCTACAATGAGCAGTTCTTC
CASSPAGSAYNEQFF
>TRBD2|few|15|TRBV12-3/TRBV12-4|TRBJ2-3
TGTGCCAGCAGTTTGGGACTAGCGGACACAGATACGCAGTATTTT
CASSLGLADTDTQYF
>NA|NA|16|TRBV20-1|TRBJ1-5
TGCAGTGCTAGAGATCATCTAGCGGGAGGGTGGGAGACCCAGCATTTT
CSARDHLAGGWETQHF
>NA|NA|16|TRBV20-1|TRBJ2-5
TGCAGTGCTAGAGACGCCCGGGAGAGTAGTGGAGAGACCCAGTACTTC
CSARDARESSGETQYF
>TRBD1|NA|15|TRBV12-3/TRBV12-4|TRBJ2-7
TGTGCCAGCAGGTTACCGGGACAGAATTACTACGAGCAGTACTTC
CASRLPGQNYYEQYF
>TRBD1|few|14|TRBV6-1|TRBJ2-7
TGTGCCAGCAGTGGGGGACAGGGTAACTACGAGCAGTACTTC
CASSGGQGNYEQYF
>NA|NA|13|TRBV7-8|TRBJ2-1
TGTGCCAGCAGCTTAGCGGTCACGGGTGGACAGTTCTTC
CASSLAVTGGQFF
>NA|NA|13|TRBV7-8|TRBJ2-7
TGTGCCAGCAGGCCCGGGACGACCTACGAGCAGTACTTC
CASRPGTTYEQYF
>TRBD2|NA|15|TRBV7-9|TRBJ2-5
TGTGCCAGCAGTTCTAGCGGGACTGGGGGAGAGAATGAGTACTTC
CASSSSGTGGENEYF
>NA|NA|16|TRBV7-9|TRBJ2-1
TGTGCCTGCGGCGTACAAACGTACGAAGAGACCCAGTACCAGTTCTTC
CACGVQTYEETQYQFF
>NA|many|14|TRBV7-2|TRBJ2-5
TGTGCCAGCAGCTTCGGGGTAACCCAAGAGACCCAGTACTTC
CASSFGVTQETQYF